The 18 T cell receptor beta chains below come from one sample, sequenced in a study of tumor-infiltrating lymphocytes in primary liver carcinoma (dated by TCRdb to 2017 to 2019). Total RNA and DNA were co-extracted without cell sorting from around 20-30 mg of bulk tissue using the AllPrep DNA/RNA mini kit. Instrument used: Illumina HiSeq 2500. TCRbeta-specific cDNA was reverse-transcribed from approximately 0.5 ug total RNA using a constant-region primer and ProtoScript II reverse transcriptase. The TCRbeta libraries were prepared through three rounds of nested multiplex PCR following a slightly modified ARM-PCR procedure. Multiplex TRBV1-TRBV30 forward primers and a Cbeta reverse primer were used in the first two PCR rounds, each of which was run for around 10 cycles. Using fastp at Q25 and MiXCR, TCRdb reprocessed the public reads and kept productive beta chains. Every distinct CDR3 protein forms one entry, paired with its most common genes and DNA. The sample yields approximately 46,000 distinct CDR3 sequences; 75% were counted once. 35% to 45% of the sample is taken by the ten largest.

The material sequenced was tumor-adjacent normal liver tissue. Receptors were obtained from a woman in her 30s with primary liver carcinoma and hepatitis B virus infection.

Notes on this clonotype: At one end the junction does not follow the germline gene, possibly because of a read error. The rearrangement uses TRBV4-3 and TRBJ2-2; possible D gene TRBD2, 5 bases. This CDR3 has 12 amino acids. Germline V CDR1 and CDR2: LGHNA, YSLEER. The CDR3 sequence is CASRPGTGKLFF. For the CDR3, the DNA is TGCGCCAGCCGACCTGGCACCGGGAAGCTGTTTTTT.

Concerning this clonotype itself: No conserved phenylalanine or tryptophan is present at the end of the CDR3, so a read error is the likely explanation. J is TRBJ2-2 and V is TRBV6-6; D is uncertain. Germline V gene lookup returns CDR1 MNHNY and CDR2 SVGAGI (reference sequence). The germline V and J ends were trimmed by 7 bases and 4 bases, with 7 bases remaining between them. CDR3 length: 12 residues. Written as DNA, the CDR3 is TGTGCCAGCACTTATACCACCGGGGAGCTGTTTGTT. This sequence encodes CASTYTTGELFV.

Of note for this clonotype: A read error may produce the germline difference seen at one junction end. The chain links TRBV11-2 to TRBJ2-3; 8 positions match TRBD2. The germline CDR1 and CDR2 sequences are SGHAT and FQNNGV. CDR3 length: 17 amino acids. Here the CDR3 DNA reads TGTCCCAGCAGCCACCGAGGGAGCGGGAGCCTCACAGATGCGCAGTATTTT. It specifies CPSSHRGSGSLTDAQYF.

This clonotype is classed as medium-sized. The rearrangement joins TRBV12-3 or TRBV12-4 to TRBJ2-1; D is perhaps TRBD1 or TRBD2 (5 bases each). Trimming removed 7 bases from V and 0 bases from J, with 16 bases in between. The CDR3 runs to 16 residues. CDR3 DNA sequence: TGTGCCAGCAAACTTGGGGACGGCATCTCCTACAATGAGCAGTTCTTC. Encoded protein: CASKLGDGISYNEQFF.

Concerning this clonotype itself: A much larger clonotype is one base distant, so this may be a read error. The chain uses TRBV28 and TRBJ1-2; 8 positions agree with TRBD1. This CDR3 is 15 amino acids long. CDR1 is MDHEN and CDR2 is SYDVKM in the germline V gene. The ends lost 4 bases at V and 5 bases at J; junction bases unmatched: 9. CDR3 sequence reads: CASSYGGQVVYGYTF. The CDR3, as DNA: TGTGCCAGCAGTTATGGGGGACAGGTGGTTTATGGCTACACCTTC.

Concerning this clonotype itself: A read error may be the cause here, since a much bigger clone is one base away. The chain combines TRBV7-9 with TRBJ2-1; D is unclear. Germline V CDR1 and CDR2: SEHNR, FQNEAQ (reference sequence). This CDR3 is 13 amino acids long. The CDR3 loop is CVSSPTFGNEQFF. CDR3 coding DNA: TGTGTCAGCAGCCCTACATTCGGAAATGAGCAGTTCTTC.

The chain carries TRBV6-5 and TRBJ2-1; weak D call: TRBD2 (6 bases). V was shortened by 8 bases and J by 7 bases, with 18 bases between the two germline ends. The CDR3 loop spans 14 amino acids. The germline V gene encodes CDR1 MNHEY and CDR2 SVGAGI. The CDR3 DNA sequence: TGTGCCAGCGCCCGCGGGATATGGTATAATGAGCAGTTCTTC. Protein: CASARGIWYNEQFF.

A remark on this clonotype: At one boundary the junction diverges from the germline segment, which might be a read error. The genes are TRBV11-2 and TRBJ2-1; unclear D gene. CDR1 is SGHAT and CDR2 is FQNNGV in the germline V gene. This CDR3 has 13 amino acids. DNA of the CDR3: TGTGCCAGAAGCTTATCGGTTACGATTGAGCGGTTCTTC. The encoded protein is CARSLSVTIERFF.

Turning to this clonotype: One end of the junction fails to match germline, which may point to a read error. The V gene is TRBV6-5, the J gene TRBJ2-3; no clear D gene. The CDR3 is 15 amino acids. Germline assignment: CDR1 MNHEY and CDR2 SVGAGI. CDR3: CVSSYSYGGTDTQYF. CDR3 in DNA: TGTGTCAGCAGTTACTCTTACGGCGGAACAGATACGCAGTATTTT.

In this sample, this clonotype turned up once. Compared with germline, one end of the junction differs, possibly owing to a read error. This rearrangement joins TRBV12-3 or TRBV12-4 to TRBJ1-5; TRBD1 matches at 7 bases. This CDR3 has 15 residues. CDR3 DNA sequence: TGTGCTGGCAGTTTAGCCGACAGGGTGAATCGGCCCCAGCATTTT. Protein product: CAGSLADRVNRPQHF.

The rearrangement joins TRBV11-2 to TRBJ2-1, with D possibly TRBD2 on 6 matching bases. CDR1 is SGHAT, CDR2 FQNNGV, per germline. The CDR3 is 14 amino acids. CDR3 sequence: CTSSLEGTLNEQFF. In DNA form, the CDR3 reads TGTACTAGCAGCCTCGAGGGGACGTTGAATGAGCAGTTCTTC.

This clonotype occurred many times. The chain carries TRBV6-5 and TRBJ2-1, with 7 bases fitting TRBD2. The CDR3 runs 13 residues. Unmatched junction bases numbered 6, after V lost 7 bases and J lost 6 bases. Germline values: CDR1 MNHEY, CDR2 SVGAGI. DNA for the CDR3: TGTGCCAGCAAGCAGGGAGGGATCAATGAGCAGTTCTTC. Protein sequence: CASKQGGINEQFF.

A word on this clonotype: One end of the junction does not line up with germline, which may come from a read error. This sequence joins TRBV7-9 and TRBJ2-3; tentatively, D is TRBD2 (6 bases). CDR3 length equals 15 residues. CDR1 and CDR2 (germline): SEHNR, FQNEAQ (reference sequence). CDR3: CASSSGRDSTDTQNF. For the CDR3, the DNA is TGTGCCAGTAGCTCTGGCCGGGACTCCACAGATACGCAGAATTTT.

This clonotype was counted only a few times. This chain connects TRBV7-3 to TRBJ2-1; D is uncertain. Trimming pared 5 bases from V and 9 bases from J, leaving 17 bases between. The germline gives CDR1 SGHTA, CDR2 FQGTGA. The CDR3 loop spans 14 amino acids. The CDR3 here is CASSHGVDSPEQFF. The DNA for the CDR3 is TGTGCCAGCAGCCATGGGGTAGATTCTCCTGAGCAGTTCTTC. Drawing the rest from reference TRBV7-3 and TRBJ2-1, the complete variable domain is GAGVSQTPSNKVTEKGKYVELRCDPISGHTALYWYRQSLGQGPEFLIYFQGTGAADDSGLPNDRFFAVRPEGSVSTLKIQRTERGDSAVYLCASSHGVDSPEQFFGPGTRLTVL.

The rearrangement uses TRBV11-2 and TRBJ1-1, with D unresolved. This CDR3 region has 12 residues. Germline-derived CDR1 and CDR2 are SGHAT and FQNNGV. The V end lost 5 bases, the J end lost 4 bases, and 8 bases lay between the germline ends. CDR3 nucleotides: TGTGCCAGCAGCCCCTGGAGCACTGAAGCTTTCTTT. Encoded protein: CASSPWSTEAFF.

The chain employs TRBV29-1 and TRBJ1-5; maybe TRBD1 (6 bases). Germline CDR1 and CDR2: SQVTM and ANQGSEA. V lost 4 bases and J lost 7, with 14 bases in between. The CDR3 extends over 13 amino acids. The CDR3 DNA sequence: TGCAGCGTTGGCGAAGGGGGTAACCAGCCCCAGCATTTT. Protein: CSVGEGGNQPQHF.

This chain links TRBV5-4 with TRBJ2-1; a possible D gene is TRBD1 (5 bases). The CDR3 has 13 amino acids. The germline V gene encodes CDR1 SGHNT and CDR2 YYREEE (reference sequence). Trimming removed 9 bases at V and 5 bases at J, with 15 bases between. CDR3 residues: CANRTTGNNEQFF. In DNA form, the CDR3 reads TGTGCCAACAGGACCACTGGAAACAATGAGCAGTTCTTC.

This clonotype has only one observation. No conserved phenylalanine or tryptophan ends this CDR3, so it is likely a read error. The DNA is left out, because the CDR3 cannot be placed on it with certainty; the CDR3 is given as TCRdb lists it. The chain recombines TRBV6-2 or TRBV6-3 with TRBJ1-5. Germline values: CDR1 MNHEY, CDR2 SVGEGT. The CDR3 region is 13 residues in length, termini included. This chain's CDR3 is CASSYEPARPQHY.